This T cell receptor (beta chain) was captured in a study of blood T cell repertoires in COVID-19. TCRdb's table, derived via immunoSEQ multiplex PCR, lists solely in-frame clones and lacks some. The data contain approximately 150,000 clones, roughly 84% of them singletons. Germline assignment: CDR1 SGHTA and CDR2 FQGNSA. V dropped 5 bases and J dropped 1 base, with 16 bases sitting between them. This CDR3 is built from 16 residues. Cohort 3 recovery required two negative PCRs, clearance, or symptom resolution. Specimen: PBMCs or T cells enriched from blood (not recorded which). The chain joins TRBV7-2 to TRBJ2-3, with TRBD2 as a possible D gene (6 bases). This receptor was identified in a woman in her forties or fifties who had recovered from COVID-19. The CDR3 loop reads CASSPLRDSRTDTQYF. CDR3 in DNA: TGTGCCAGCAGCCCACTCCGGGACTCCCGCACAGATACGCAGTATTTT.